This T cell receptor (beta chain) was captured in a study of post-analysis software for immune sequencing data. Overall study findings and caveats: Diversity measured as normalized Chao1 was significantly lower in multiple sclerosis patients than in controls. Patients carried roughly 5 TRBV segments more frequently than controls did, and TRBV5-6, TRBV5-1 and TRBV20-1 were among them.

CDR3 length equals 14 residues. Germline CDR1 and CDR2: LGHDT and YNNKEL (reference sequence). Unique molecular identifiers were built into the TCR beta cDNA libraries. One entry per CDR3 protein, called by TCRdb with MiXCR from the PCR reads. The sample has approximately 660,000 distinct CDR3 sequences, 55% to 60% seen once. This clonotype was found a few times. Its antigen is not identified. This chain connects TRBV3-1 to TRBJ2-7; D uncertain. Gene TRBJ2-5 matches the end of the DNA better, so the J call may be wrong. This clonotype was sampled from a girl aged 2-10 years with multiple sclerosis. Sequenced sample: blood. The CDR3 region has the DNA TGTGCCAGCAGCCAAGATAGGGTGAAAGAGACCCAGTACTTC. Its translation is CASSQDRVKETQYF.